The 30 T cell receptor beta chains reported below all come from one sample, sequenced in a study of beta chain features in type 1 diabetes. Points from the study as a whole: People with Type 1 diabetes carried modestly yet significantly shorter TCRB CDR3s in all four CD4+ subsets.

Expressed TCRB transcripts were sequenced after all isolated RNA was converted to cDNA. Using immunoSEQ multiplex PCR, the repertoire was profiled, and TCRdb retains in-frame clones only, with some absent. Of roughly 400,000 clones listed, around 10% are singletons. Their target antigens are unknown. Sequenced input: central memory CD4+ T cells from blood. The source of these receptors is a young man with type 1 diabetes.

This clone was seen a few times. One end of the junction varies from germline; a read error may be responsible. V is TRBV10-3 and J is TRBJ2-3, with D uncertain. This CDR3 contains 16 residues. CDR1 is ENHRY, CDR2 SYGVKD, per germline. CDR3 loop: CASSYSVPISTDTQYF. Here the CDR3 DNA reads TGTGCCAGCAGTTACTCAGTGCCGATCAGCACAGATACGCAGTATTTT.

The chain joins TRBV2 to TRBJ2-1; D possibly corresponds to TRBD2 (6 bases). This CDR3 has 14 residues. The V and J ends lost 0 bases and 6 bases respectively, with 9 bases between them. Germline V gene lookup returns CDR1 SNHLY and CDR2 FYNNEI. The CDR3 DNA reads TGTGCCAGCAGTGAAGCGGGACTCAGCAATGAGCAGTTCTTC. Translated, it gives CASSEAGLSNEQFF. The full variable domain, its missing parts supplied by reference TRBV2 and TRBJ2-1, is EPEVTQTPSHQVTQMGQEVILRCVPISNHLYFYWYRQILGQKVEFLVSFYNNEISEKSEIFDDQFSVERPDGSNFTLKIRSTKLEDSAMYFCASSEAGLSNEQFFGPGTRLTVL.

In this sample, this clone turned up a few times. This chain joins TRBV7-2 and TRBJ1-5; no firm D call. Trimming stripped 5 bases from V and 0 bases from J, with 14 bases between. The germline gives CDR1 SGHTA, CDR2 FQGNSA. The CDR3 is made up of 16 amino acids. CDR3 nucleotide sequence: TGTGCCAGCAGCCCCTTGAGACCTTATAGCAATCAGCCCCAGCATTTT. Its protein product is CASSPLRPYSNQPQHF.

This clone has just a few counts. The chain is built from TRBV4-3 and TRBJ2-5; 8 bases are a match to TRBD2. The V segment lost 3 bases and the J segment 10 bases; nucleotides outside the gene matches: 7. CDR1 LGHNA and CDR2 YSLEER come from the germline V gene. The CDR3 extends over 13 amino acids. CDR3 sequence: CASSQTGAGGQYF. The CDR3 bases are TGCGCCAGCAGCCAGACGGGGGCGGGGGGCCAGTACTTC.

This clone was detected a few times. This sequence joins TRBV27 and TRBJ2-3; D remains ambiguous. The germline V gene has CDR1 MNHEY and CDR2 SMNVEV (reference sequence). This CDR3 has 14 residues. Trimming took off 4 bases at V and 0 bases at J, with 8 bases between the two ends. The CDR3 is CASSYGFSTDTQYF. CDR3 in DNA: TGTGCCAGCAGTTATGGATTTAGCACAGATACGCAGTATTTT.

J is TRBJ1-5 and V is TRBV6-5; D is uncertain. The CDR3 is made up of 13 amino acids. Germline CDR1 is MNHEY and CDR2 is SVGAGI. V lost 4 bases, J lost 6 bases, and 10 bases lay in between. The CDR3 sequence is CASSSNSGQPQHF. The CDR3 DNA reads TGTGCCAGCAGTTCCAATTCTGGTCAGCCCCAGCATTTT.

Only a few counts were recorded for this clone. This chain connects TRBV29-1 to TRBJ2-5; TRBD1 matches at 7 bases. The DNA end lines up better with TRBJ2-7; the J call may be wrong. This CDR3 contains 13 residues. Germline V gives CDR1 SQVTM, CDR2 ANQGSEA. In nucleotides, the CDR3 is TGCAGCGTGGCCGGGACAGAAGACTACGAGCAGTACTTC. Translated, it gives CSVAGTEDYEQYF.

The CDR3 loop is CAITDGGTGGRYEQYF. DNA for the CDR3: TGTGCCATCACCGACGGCGGGACAGGGGGCAGGTACGAGCAGTACTTC. V gene TRBV10-3 combines with J gene TRBJ2-7, with TRBD1 matching over 12 bases. With 7 bases clipped from V and 4 bases from J, the junction kept 11 bases outside the gene matches. Germline V CDR1 and CDR2: ENHRY, SYGVKD. This CDR3 has 16 amino acids.

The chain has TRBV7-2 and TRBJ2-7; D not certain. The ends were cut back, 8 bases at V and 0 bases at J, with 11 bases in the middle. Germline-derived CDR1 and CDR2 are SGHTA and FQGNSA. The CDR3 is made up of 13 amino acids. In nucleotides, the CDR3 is TGTGCCAGCCACGGGCTAATCTCCTACGAGCAGTACTTC. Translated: CASHGLISYEQYF.

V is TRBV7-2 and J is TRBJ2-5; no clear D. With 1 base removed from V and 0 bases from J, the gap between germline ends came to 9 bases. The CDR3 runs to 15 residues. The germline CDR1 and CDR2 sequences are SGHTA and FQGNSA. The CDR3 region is CASSLGAVYQETQYF. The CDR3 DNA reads TGTGCCAGCAGCTTAGGGGCTGTGTACCAAGAGACCCAGTACTTC. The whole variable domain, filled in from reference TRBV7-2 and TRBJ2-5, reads GAGVSQSPSNKVTEKGKDVELRCDPISGHTALYWYRQSLGQGLEFLIYFQGNSAPDKSGLPSDRFSAERTGGSVSTLTIQRTQQEDSAVYLCASSLGAVYQETQYFGPGTRLLVL.

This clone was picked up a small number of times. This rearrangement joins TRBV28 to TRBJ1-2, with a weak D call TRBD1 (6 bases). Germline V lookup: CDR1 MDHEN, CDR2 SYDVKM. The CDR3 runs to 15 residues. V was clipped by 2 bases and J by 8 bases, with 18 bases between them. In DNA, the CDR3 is TGTGCCAGCAGTTTAGCTGGGGCCCTTACAGGGGGCTACACCTTC. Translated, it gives CASSLAGALTGGYTF.

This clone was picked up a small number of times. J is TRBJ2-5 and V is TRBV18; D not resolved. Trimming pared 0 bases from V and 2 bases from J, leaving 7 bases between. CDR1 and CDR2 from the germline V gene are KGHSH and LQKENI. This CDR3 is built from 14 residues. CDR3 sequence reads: CASSPPSKQETQYF. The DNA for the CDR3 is TGTGCCAGCTCACCACCATCCAAACAAGAGACCCAGTACTTC.

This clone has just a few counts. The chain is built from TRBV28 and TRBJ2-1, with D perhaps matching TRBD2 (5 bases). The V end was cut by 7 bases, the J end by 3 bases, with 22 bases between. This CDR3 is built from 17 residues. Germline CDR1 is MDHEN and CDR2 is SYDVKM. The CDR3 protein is CASTTSAHGAVYNEQFF. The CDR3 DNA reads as TGTGCCAGCACCACCTCGGCCCACGGAGCGGTCTACAATGAGCAGTTCTTC.

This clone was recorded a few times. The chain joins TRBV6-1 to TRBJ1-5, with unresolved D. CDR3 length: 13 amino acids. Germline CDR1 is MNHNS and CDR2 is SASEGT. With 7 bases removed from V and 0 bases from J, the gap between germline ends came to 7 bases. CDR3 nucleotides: TGTGCCAGCACGGAGTATAGCAATCAGCCCCAGCATTTT. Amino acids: CASTEYSNQPQHF.

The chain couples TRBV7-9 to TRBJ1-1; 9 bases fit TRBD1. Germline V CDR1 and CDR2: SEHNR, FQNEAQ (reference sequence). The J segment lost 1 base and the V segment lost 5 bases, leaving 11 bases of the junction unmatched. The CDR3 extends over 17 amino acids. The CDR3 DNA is TGTGCCAGCAGCCAAGCTGGGACAGGGTGGGAGAACACTGAAGCTTTCTTT. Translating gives CASSQAGTGWENTEAFF.

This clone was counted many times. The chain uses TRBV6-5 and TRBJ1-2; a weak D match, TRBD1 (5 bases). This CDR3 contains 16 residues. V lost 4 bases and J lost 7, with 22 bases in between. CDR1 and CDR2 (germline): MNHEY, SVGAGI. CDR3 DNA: TGTGCCAGCAGTTCCCTCGGGGCCTCCGGATCGGGTGGCTACACCTTC. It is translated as CASSSLGASGSGGYTF.

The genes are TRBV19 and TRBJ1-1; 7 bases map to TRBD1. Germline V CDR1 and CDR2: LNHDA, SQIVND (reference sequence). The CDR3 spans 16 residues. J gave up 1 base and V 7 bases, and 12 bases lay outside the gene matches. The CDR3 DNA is TGTGCCAGTACCTACCTACAGGGGAGAGGGAACACTGAAGCTTTCTTT. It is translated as CASTYLQGRGNTEAFF.

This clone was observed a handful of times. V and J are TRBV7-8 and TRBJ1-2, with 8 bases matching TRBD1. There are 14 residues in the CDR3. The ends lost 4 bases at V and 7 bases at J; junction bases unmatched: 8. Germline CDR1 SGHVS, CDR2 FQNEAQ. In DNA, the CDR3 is TGTGCCAGCAGCTCATTCGGACAGGGAATTGGCTACACCTTC. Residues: CASSSFGQGIGYTF. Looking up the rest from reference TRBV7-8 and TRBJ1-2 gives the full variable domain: GAGVSQSPRYKVAKRGQDVALRCDPISGHVSLFWYQQALGQGPEFLTYFQNEAQLDKSGLPSDRFFAERPEGSVSTLKIQRTQQEDSAVYLCASSSFGQGIGYTFGSGTRLTVV.

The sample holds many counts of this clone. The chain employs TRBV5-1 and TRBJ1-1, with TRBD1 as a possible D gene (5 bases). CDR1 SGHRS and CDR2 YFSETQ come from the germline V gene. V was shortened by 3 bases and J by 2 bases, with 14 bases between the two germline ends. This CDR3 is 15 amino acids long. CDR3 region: CASSSWDGTNTEAFF. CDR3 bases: TGCGCCAGCAGCTCCTGGGACGGGACTAACACTGAAGCTTTCTTT.

CDR3 loop: CASSGRGLNTGELFF. The CDR3 region has the DNA TGTGCCAGCAGCGGCAGGGGCCTGAACACCGGGGAGCTGTTTTTT. The chain has TRBV6-5 and TRBJ2-2, with D maybe TRBD1 (6 bases). The CDR3 loop spans 15 amino acids. Germline CDR1 MNHEY, CDR2 SVGAGI. Trimming stripped 6 bases from V and 1 base from J, with 12 bases between.

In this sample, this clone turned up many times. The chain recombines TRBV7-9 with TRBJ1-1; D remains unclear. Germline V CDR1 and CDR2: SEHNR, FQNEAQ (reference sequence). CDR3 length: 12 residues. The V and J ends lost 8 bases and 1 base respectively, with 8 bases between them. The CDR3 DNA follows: TGTGCCAGCGGAGCACAGAACACTGAAGCTTTCTTT. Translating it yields CASGAQNTEAFF.

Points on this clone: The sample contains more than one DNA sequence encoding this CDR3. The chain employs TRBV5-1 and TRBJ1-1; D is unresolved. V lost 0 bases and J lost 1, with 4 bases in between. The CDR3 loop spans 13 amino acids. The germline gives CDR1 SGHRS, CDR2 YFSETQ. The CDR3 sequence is CASSLAENTEAFF. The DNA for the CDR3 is TGCGCCAGCAGCTTGGCGGAGAACACTGAAGCTTTCTTT.

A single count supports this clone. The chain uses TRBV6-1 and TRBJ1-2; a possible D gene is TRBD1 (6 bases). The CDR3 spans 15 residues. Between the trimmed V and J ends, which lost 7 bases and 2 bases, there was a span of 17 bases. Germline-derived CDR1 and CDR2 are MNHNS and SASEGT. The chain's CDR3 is CASTESGQTNYGYTF. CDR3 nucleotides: TGTGCCAGCACTGAGTCCGGACAGACCAACTATGGCTACACCTTC.

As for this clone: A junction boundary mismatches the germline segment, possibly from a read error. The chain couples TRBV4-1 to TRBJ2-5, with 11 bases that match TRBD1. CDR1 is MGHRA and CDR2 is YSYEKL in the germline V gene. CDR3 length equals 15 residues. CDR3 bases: TGTGCCAGCAGCCTTAGTGGGACAGGGGGAGAGACCCAGTACTTC. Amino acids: CASSLSGTGGETQYF.

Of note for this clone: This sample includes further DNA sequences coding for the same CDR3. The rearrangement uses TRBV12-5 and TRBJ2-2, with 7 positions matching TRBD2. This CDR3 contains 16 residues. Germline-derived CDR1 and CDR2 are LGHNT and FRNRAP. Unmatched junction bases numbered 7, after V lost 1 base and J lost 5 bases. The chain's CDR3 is CASGLGSSGRTGELFF. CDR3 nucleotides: TGTGCTAGTGGTTTGGGATCTAGCGGAAGAACCGGGGAGCTGTTTTTT.

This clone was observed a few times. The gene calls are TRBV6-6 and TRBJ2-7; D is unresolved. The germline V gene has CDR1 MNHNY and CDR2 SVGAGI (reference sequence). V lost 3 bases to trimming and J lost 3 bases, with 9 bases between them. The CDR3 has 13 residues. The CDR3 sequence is CASSYTGLYEQYF. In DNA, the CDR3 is TGTGCCAGCAGTTATACGGGCCTCTACGAGCAGTACTTC.

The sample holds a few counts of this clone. CDR3 sequence: CASAFRASGKDTQYF. CDR3 nucleotides: TGTGCCAGCGCCTTCAGGGCTAGCGGGAAGGATACGCAGTATTTT. The rearrangement uses TRBV6-1 and TRBJ2-3; TRBD2 agrees at 9 bases. Germline assignment: CDR1 MNHNS and CDR2 SASEGT. After removal of 8 bases from V and 6 bases from J, the junction contained 12 bases not matched to a gene. This CDR3 has 15 residues.

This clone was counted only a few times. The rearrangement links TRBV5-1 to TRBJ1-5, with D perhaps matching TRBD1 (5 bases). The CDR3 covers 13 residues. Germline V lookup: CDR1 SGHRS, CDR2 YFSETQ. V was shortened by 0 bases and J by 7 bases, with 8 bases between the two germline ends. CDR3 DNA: TGCGCCAGCAGCTTGGTGGGGGAGCAGCCCCAGCATTTT. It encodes CASSLVGEQPQHF.

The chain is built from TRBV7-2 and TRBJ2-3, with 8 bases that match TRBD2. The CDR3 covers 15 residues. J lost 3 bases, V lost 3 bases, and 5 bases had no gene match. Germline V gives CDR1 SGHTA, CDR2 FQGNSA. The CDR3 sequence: CASSLKLAGTDTQYF. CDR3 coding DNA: TGTGCCAGCAGCTTGAAGTTAGCGGGGACAGATACGCAGTATTTT.

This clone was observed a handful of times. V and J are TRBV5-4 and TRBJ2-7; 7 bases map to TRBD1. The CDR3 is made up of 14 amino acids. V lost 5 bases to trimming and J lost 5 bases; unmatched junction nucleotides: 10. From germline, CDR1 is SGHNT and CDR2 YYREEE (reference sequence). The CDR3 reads CASSWTGRRDEQYF. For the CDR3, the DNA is TGTGCCAGCAGTTGGACAGGCCGGCGGGACGAGCAGTACTTC. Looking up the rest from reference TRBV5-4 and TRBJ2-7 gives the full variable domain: ETGVTQSPTHLIKTRGQQVTLRCSSQSGHNTVSWYQQALGQGPQFIFQYYREEENGRGNFPPRFSGLQFPNYSSELNVNALELDDSALYLCASSWTGRRDEQYFGPGTRLTVT.